Presented here are 9 T cell receptor beta chains from one specimen sequenced in a study of beta chain features in type 1 diabetes (dated by TCRdb to the late 2010s). Receptors were amplified or captured by the immunoSEQ multiplex PCR assay. All of the isolated RNA was reverse transcribed with the High Capacity cDNA Reverse Transcription Kit, so expressed TCRB transcripts were sequenced. Held by TCRdb, this immuneACCESS table contains in-frame sequences only and omits some clones. Under half of the omission traces to an unresolved V gene where checked; the cause of the rest is unknown. Recorded for this sample are around 400,000 clones; over 9.5% of them occurred a single time. Clones ranked in the top ten supply around 0.015% of the sample. Sequenced material: naive CD4+ T cells from blood. The meaning of the sample's cell subset or site label: true naive CD4+ T cells. The origin of the receptors is a young man in good health.

This sequence joins TRBV7-9 and TRBJ1-4; D possibly corresponds to TRBD1 (5 bases). Germline loops: CDR1 SEHNR, CDR2 FQNEAQ (reference sequence). V lost 10 bases and J lost 8, with 17 bases in between. This CDR3 comprises 13 residues. CDR3 bases: TGTGCCACGGCACCGACGGCAGGGGAAAAACTGTTTTTT. This gives the protein CATAPTAGEKLFF.

The rearrangement links TRBV7-9 to TRBJ1-1; no clear D gene. The CDR3 consists of 12 residues. Germline V gene data show CDR1 as SEHNR and CDR2 as FQNEAQ (reference sequence). Deletions cut 1 base from V and 8 bases from J, with 8 bases between. The CDR3 region has the DNA TGTGCCAGCAGCTTAGAGGTCAGGGAAGCTTTCTTT. It yields the protein CASSLEVREAFF.

This clone was counted between two and nine times. The V and J genes are TRBV7-2 and TRBJ2-7, with a possible D match to TRBD1 (6 bases). V was shortened by 4 bases and J by 1 base, with 8 bases between the two germline ends. The CDR3 contains 13 residues. CDR1 and CDR2 from the germline V gene are SGHTA and FQGNSA. The CDR3 reads CASSSGTSYEQYF. CDR3 sequence (DNA): TGTGCCAGCAGCTCGGGGACATCCTACGAGCAGTACTTC.

This chain connects TRBV7-9 to TRBJ2-7; the match to TRBD1 covers 11 bases. CDR1 and CDR2 (germline): SEHNR, FQNEAQ (reference sequence). The CDR3 has 16 amino acids. V lost 3 bases to trimming and J lost 2 bases; unmatched junction nucleotides: 6. Here the CDR3 reads CASSLPEGQGAYEQYF. The DNA of the CDR3 is TGTGCCAGCAGCTTGCCGGAGGGACAGGGGGCCTACGAGCAGTACTTC.

The chain links TRBV9 to TRBJ1-4; D remains unclear. Trimming removed 4 bases from V and 3 bases from J, with 13 bases in between. This CDR3 has 15 amino acids. CDR1 is SGDLS, CDR2 YYNGEE, per germline. This chain's CDR3 is CASSFRSSANEKLFF. CDR3 sequence (DNA): TGTGCCAGCAGCTTCCGATCGTCGGCTAATGAAAAACTGTTTTTT.

This clone occurred a few times. The chain combines TRBV5-1 with TRBJ1-2; perhaps TRBD1 as D (6 bases). The CDR3 is 16 amino acids. Trimming removed 5 bases from V and 3 bases from J, with 20 bases in between. Germline CDR1 and CDR2: SGHRS and YFSETQ. As DNA, the CDR3 is TGCGCCAGCAGTCTTGGGGCAGGGGAGTTTGACTATGGCTACACCTTC. Amino acids: CASSLGAGEFDYGYTF.

The chain joins TRBV6-5 to TRBJ2-6, with D hard to call. This CDR3 is 14 amino acids long. Trimming left V 5 bases short and J 1 base short, with 6 bases between. Germline CDR1 is MNHEY and CDR2 is SVGAGI. The CDR3 reads CASSDKSGANVLTF. Written as DNA, the CDR3 is TGTGCCAGCAGTGACAAATCTGGGGCCAACGTCCTGACTTTC.

The sample holds a few counts of this clone. The J gene is TRBJ1-4, the V gene TRBV30; D is ambiguous. Trimming removed 0 bases from V and 0 bases from J, with 17 bases in between. The CDR3 runs to 18 residues. Germline loops: CDR1 GTSNPN, CDR2 SVGIG (reference sequence). CDR3 nucleotide sequence: TGTGCCTGGAGTGTAAAATCCCTTGGCCTCGCAACTAATGAAAAACTGTTTTTT. Amino acid sequence: CAWSVKSLGLATNEKLFF.

In this sample, this clone turned up a few times. The chain uses TRBV25-1 and TRBJ1-2, with 8 bases matching TRBD1. CDR3 size: 13 residues. The trim removed 6 bases at V and 8 bases at J, leaving 8 bases unmatched. Looked up from germline, CDR1 is MGHDK and CDR2 is SYGVNS. The chain's CDR3 is CASRRQGIEGYTF. CDR3 coding DNA: TGTGCCAGCAGGCGACAGGGGATCGAGGGCTACACCTTC.